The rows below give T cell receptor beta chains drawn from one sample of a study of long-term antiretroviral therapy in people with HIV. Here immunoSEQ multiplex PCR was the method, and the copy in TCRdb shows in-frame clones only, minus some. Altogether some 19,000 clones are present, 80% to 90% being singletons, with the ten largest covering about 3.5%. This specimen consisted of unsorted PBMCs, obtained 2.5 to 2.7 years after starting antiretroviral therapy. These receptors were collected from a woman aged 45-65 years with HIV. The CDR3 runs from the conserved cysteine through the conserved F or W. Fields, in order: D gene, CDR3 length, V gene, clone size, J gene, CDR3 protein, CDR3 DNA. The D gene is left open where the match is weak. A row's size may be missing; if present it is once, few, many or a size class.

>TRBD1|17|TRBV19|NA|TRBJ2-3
CASSSTGTGRSTDTQYF
TGTGCCAGTAGTTCGACCGGGACAGGAAGAAGCACAGATACGCAGTATTTT
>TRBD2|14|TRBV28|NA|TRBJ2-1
CASSLAGLYNEQFF
TGTGCCAGCAGTCTAGCGGGGTTATACAATGAGCAGTTCTTC
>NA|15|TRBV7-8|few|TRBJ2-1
CASSFEGRTYNEQFF
TGTGCCAGCAGCTTCGAGGGAAGGACCTACAATGAGCAGTTCTTC
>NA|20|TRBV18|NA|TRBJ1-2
CASSPNRGDPNSVRAYGYTF
TGTGCCAGCTCACCTAACCGAGGGGACCCTAATTCCGTACGCGCCTATGGCTACACCTTC
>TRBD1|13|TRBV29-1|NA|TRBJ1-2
CSAGQGGHYGYTF
TGCAGCGCAGGACAGGGAGGACACTATGGCTACACCTTC
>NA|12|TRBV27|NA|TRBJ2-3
CASMDFTDTQYF
TGTGCCAGCATGGACTTCACAGATACGCAGTATTTT
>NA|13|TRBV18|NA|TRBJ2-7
CASSPGRQYEQYF
TGTGCCAGCTCGCCGGGGAGGCAGTACGAGCAGTACTTC
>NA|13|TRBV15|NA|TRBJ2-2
CATSNSNTGELFF
TGTGCCACCAGCAACTCGAACACCGGGGAGCTGTTTTTT
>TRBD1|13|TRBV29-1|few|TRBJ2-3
CSVRDRLTDTQYF
TGCAGCGTTAGGGACAGGCTAACAGATACGCAGTATTTT
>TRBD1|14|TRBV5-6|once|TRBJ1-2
CASSDYDRGYGYTF
TGTGCCAGCAGCGACTACGACAGGGGTTATGGCTACACCTTC
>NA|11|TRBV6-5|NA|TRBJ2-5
CASSSYETQYF
TGTGCCAGCAGCAGCTACGAGACCCAGTACTTC
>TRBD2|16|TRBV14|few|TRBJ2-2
CASSQATSGYTGELFF
TGTGCCAGCAGCCAAGCGACTAGCGGATACACCGGGGAGCTGTTTTTT
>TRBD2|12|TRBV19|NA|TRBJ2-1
CASSIRGLEQFF
TGTGCCAGTAGTATTAGGGGACTAGAGCAGTTCTTC
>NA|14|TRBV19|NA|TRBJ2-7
CASSRAHRVYEQYF
TGTGCCAGTAGTAGGGCACACAGGGTCTACGAGCAGTACTTC
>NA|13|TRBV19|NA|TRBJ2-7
CASSLRATYEQYF
TGTGCCAGTAGTCTCCGGGCTACCTACGAGCAGTACTTC
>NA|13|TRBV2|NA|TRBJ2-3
CASSPRGTDTQYF
TGTGCCAGCAGTCCCCGGGGTACAGATACGCAGTATTTT
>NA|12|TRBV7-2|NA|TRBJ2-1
CASSLGQNEQFF
TGTGCCAGCAGCTTGGGGCAGAATGAGCAGTTCTTC
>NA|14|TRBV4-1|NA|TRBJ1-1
CASSQVGMNTEAFF
TGCGCCAGCAGCCAAGTGGGCATGAACACTGAAGCTTTCTTT
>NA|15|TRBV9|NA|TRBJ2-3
CASSVSGTFTDTQYF
TGTGCCAGCAGCGTAAGTGGGACTTTCACAGATACGCAGTATTTT
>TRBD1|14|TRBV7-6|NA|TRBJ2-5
CASSLSTGGETQYF
TGTGCCAGCAGCCTCTCGACAGGGGGCGAGACCCAGTACTTC
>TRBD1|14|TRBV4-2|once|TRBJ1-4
CASSPQGDSEKLFF
TGTGCCAGCAGCCCACAGGGGGATTCTGAAAAACTGTTTTTT
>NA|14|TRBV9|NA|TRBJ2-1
CASSVQRVGNEQFF
TGTGCCAGCAGCGTACAGAGGGTTGGCAATGAGCAGTTCTTC
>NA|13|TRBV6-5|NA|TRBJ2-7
CASRPTGWNEQYF
TGTGCCAGCAGACCCACAGGGTGGAACGAGCAGTACTTC
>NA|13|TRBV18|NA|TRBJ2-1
CASSPPGGREQFF
TGTGCCAGCTCACCACCTGGGGGGCGAGAGCAGTTCTTC
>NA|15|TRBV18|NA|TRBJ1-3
CASSPIKISGNTIYF
TGTGCCAGCTCACCCATAAAAATCTCTGGAAACACCATATATTTT
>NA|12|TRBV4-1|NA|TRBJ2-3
CASSQDQRTQYF
TGCGCCAGCAGCCAAGATCAGCGTACGCAGTATTTT
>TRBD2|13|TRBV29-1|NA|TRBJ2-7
CSVALTSGYEQYF
TGCAGCGTCGCTCTGACTAGCGGTTACGAGCAGTACTTC
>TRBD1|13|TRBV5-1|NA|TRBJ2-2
CASTGANTGELFF
TGCGCCAGTACAGGGGCGAACACCGGGGAGCTGTTTTTT
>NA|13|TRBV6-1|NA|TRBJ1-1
CASSLGGPTEAFF
TGTGCCAGTTCTTTAGGAGGCCCCACTGAAGCTTTCTTT
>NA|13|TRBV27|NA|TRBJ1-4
CASSYAHRGELFF
TGTGCCAGCAGTTACGCACATAGGGGGGAACTGTTTTTT
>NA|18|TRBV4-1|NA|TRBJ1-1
CASSQEGYEIQGNTEAFF
TGCGCCAGCAGCCAAGAGGGGTACGAGATACAGGGGAACACTGAAGCTTTCTTT
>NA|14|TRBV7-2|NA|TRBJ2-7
CASSSLAGTHEQYF
TGTGCCAGCAGCTCCCTGGCAGGGACCCACGAGCAGTACTTC
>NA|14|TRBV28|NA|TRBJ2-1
CASSFPREYNEQFF
TGTGCCAGCAGTTTCCCCAGAGAGTACAATGAGCAGTTCTTC
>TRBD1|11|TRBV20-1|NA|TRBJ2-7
CSADRDYEQYF
TGCAGTGCCGACAGGGACTACGAGCAGTACTTC
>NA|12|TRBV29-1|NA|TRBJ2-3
CSVGGDTDTQYF
TGCAGCGTTGGGGGAGACACAGATACGCAGTATTTT
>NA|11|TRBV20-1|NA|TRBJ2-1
CSASFYNEQFF
TGCAGTGCTAGCTTTTACAATGAGCAGTTCTTC
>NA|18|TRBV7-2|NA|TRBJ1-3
CASSFLDVSGRSGNTIYF
TGTGCCAGCAGCTTCCTGGACGTCTCCGGTCGATCTGGAAACACCATATATTTT